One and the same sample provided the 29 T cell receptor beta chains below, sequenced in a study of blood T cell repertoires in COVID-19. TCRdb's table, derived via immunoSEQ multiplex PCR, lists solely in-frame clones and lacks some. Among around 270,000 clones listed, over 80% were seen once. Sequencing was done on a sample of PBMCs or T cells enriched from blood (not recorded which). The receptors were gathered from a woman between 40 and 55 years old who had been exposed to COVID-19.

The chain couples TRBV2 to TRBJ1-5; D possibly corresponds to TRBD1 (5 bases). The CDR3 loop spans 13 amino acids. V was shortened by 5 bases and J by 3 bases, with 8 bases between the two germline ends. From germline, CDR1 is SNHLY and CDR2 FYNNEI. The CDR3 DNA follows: TGTGCCAGCAGTAGACAGCCCAATCAGCCCCAGCATTTT. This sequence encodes CASSRQPNQPQHF.

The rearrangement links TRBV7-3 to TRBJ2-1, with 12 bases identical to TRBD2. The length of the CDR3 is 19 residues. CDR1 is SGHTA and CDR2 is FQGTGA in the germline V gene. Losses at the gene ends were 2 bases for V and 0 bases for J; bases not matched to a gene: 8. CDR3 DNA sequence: TGTGCCAGCAGCTTACCGGCTAGCGGGAGGGGGAGCTCCTACAATGAGCAGTTCTTC. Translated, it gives CASSLPASGRGSSYNEQFF.

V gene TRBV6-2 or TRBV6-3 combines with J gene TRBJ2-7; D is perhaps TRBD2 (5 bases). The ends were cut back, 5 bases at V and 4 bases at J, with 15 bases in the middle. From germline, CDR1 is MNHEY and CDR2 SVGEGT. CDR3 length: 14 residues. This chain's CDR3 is CASSREARGYEQYV. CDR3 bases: TGTGCCAGCAGTCGGGAAGCCCGGGGTTACGAGCAGTACGTC.

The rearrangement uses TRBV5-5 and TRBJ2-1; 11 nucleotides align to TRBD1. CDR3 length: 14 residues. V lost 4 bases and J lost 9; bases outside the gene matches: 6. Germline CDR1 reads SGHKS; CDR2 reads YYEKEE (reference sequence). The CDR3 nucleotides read TGTGCCAGCAGCACCGGACAGGGGGCGGTTGAGCAGTTCTTC. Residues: CASSTGQGAVEQFF.

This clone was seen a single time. CDR3 nucleotide sequence: TGTGCCAGCAGCGTAACTGAGGGGACAAATGAAAAACTGTTTTTT. This translates into CASSVTEGTNEKLFF. This chain connects TRBV9 to TRBJ1-4, with TRBD1 as a possible D gene (6 bases). V lost 1 base and J 5 bases, leaving 12 bases between the germline ends. CDR1 is SGDLS and CDR2 is YYNGEE in the germline V gene. The CDR3 consists of 15 residues.

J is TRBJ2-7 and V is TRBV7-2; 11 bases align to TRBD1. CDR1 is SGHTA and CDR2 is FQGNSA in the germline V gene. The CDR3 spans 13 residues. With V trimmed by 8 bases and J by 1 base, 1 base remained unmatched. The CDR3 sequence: CASGTGGSYEQYF. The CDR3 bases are TGTGCCAGCGGGACAGGGGGGTCCTACGAGCAGTACTTC.

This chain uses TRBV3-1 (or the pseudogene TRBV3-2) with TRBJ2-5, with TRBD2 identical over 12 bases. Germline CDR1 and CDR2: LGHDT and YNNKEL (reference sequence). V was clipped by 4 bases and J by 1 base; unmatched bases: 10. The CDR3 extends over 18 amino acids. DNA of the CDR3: TGTGCCAGCAGCCCCGGTGCGGGACTAGCGGGCCTCCAAGAGACCCAGTACTTC. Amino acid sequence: CASSPGAGLAGLQETQYF.

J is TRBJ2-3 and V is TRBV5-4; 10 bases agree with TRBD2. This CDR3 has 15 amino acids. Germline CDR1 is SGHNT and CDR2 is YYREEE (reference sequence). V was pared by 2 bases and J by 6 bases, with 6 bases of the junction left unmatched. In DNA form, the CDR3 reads TGTGCCAGCAGCTTAGCGGGGGGGAAGTGGGATACGCAGTATTTT. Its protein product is CASSLAGGKWDTQYF.

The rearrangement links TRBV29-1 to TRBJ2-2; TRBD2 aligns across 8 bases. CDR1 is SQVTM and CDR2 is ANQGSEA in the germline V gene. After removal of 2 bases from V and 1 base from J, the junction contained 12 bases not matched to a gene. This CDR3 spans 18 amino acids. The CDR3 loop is CSVERPRGGRLNTGELFF. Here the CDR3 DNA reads TGCAGCGTTGAACGCCCGAGAGGCGGGAGGTTGAACACCGGGGAGCTGTTTTTT.

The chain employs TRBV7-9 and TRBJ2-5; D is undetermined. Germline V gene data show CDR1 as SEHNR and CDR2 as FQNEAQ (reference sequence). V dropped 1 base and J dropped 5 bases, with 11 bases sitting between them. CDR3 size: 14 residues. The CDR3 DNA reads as TGTGCCAGCAGCTTAGGTTCGGAGTCCGAGACCCAGTACTTC. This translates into CASSLGSESETQYF.

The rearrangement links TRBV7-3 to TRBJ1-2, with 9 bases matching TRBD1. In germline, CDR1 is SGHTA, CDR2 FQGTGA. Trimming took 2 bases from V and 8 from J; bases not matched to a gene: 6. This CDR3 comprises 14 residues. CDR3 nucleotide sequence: TGTGCCAGCAGCTTATTTACAGGGGGCGAGGGCTACACCTTC. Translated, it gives CASSLFTGGEGYTF. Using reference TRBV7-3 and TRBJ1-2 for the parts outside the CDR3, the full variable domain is GAGVSQTPSNKVTEKGKYVELRCDPISGHTALYWYRQSLGQGPEFLIYFQGTGAADDSGLPNDRFFAVRPEGSVSTLKIQRTERGDSAVYLCASSLFTGGEGYTFGSGTRLTVV.

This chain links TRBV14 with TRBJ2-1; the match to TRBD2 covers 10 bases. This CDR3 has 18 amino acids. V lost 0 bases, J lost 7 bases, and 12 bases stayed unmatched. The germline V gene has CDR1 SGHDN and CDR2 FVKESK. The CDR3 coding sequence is TGTGCCAGCAGCCAAGATCGAATTCTTGGACTAGCGGAAAATGAGCAGTTCTTC. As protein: CASSQDRILGLAENEQFF.

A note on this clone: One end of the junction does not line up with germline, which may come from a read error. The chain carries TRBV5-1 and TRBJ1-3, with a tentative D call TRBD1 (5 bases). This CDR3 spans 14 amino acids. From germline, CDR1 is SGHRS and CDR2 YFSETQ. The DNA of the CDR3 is TGTGCCAGCAGCCAGGGATTCTCTGGAAACACCATATATTTT. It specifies CASSQGFSGNTIYF.

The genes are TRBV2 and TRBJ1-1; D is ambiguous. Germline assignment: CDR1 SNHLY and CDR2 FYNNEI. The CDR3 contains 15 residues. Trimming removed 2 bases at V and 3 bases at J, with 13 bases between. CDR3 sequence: CASSEREGLDTEAFF. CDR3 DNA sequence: TGTGCCAGCAGTGAACGGGAGGGTCTGGACACTGAAGCTTTCTTT.

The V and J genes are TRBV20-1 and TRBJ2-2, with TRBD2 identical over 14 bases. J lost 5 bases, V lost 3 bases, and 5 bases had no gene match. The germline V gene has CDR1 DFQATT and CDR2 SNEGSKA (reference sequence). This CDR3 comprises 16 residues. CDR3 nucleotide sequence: TGCAGTGCTAGTGGGACTAGCGGGGGTCCAACCGGGGAGCTGTTTTTT. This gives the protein CSASGTSGGPTGELFF.

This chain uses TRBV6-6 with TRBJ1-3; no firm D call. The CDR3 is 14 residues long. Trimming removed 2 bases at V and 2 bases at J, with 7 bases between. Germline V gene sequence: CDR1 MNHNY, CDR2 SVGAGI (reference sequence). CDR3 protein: CASSYVTAGNTIYF. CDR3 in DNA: TGTGCCAGCAGTTACGTCACAGCTGGAAACACCATATATTTT.

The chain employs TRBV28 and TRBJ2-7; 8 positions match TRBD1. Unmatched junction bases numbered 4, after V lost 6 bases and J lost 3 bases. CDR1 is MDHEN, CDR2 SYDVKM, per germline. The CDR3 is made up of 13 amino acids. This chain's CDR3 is CASRPGTGYEQYV. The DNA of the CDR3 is TGTGCCAGCAGGCCCGGGACAGGCTACGAGCAGTACGTC.

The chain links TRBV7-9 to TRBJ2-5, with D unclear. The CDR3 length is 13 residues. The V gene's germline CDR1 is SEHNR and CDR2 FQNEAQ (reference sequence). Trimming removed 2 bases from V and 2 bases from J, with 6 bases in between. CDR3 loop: CASSLRLQETQYF. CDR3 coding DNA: TGTGCCAGCAGCTTACGACTGCAAGAGACCCAGTACTTC.

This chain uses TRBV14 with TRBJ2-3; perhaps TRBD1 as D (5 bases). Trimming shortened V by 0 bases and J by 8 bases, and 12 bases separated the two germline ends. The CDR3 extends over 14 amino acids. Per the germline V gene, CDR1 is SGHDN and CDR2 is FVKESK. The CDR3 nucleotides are TGTGCCAGCAGCCAAGATAGTTGGACATCTACGCAGTATTTT. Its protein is CASSQDSWTSTQYF.

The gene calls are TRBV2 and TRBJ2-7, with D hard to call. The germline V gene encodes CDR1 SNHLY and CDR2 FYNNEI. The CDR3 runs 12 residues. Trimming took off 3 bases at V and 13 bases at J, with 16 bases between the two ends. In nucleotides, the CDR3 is TGTGCCAGCAGTGAGGGCCAACCCCACTCTTACTTC. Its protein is CASSEGQPHSYF.

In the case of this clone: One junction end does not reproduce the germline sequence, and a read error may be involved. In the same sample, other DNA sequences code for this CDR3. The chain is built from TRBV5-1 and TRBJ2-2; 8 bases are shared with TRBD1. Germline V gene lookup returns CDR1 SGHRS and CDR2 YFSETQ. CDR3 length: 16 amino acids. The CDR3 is CASSLGTGTNTGELFF. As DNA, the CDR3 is TGTGCCAGCAGCTTGGGGACAGGTACGAACACCGGGGAGCTGTTTTTT.

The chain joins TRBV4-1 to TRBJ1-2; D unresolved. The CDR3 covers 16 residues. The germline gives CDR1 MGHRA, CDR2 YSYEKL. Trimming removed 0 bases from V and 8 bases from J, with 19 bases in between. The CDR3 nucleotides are TGCGCCAGCAGCCAAGATCATGGCAGGTCGGTAATGGGCTACACCTTC. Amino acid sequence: CASSQDHGRSVMGYTF.

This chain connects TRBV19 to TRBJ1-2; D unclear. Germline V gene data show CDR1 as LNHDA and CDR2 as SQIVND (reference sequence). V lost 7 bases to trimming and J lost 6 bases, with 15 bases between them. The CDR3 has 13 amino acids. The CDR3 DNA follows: TGTGCCAGTAACCCCGGGATGAACCATGGCTACACCTTC. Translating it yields CASNPGMNHGYTF.

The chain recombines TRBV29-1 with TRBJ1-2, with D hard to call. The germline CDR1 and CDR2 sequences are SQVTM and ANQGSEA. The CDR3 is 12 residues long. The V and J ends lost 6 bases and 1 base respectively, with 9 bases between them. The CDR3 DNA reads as TGCAGCGTGGTGACGGGTAACTATGGCTACACCTTC. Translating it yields CSVVTGNYGYTF.

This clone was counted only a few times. The CDR3 DNA reads as TGTGCCAGTGGACTTAGGTCTAACTATGGCTACACCTTC. It codes for CASGLRSNYGYTF. The chain links TRBV2 to TRBJ1-2; no firm D call. CDR3 size: 13 residues. V shed 9 bases and J shed 0 bases, with 11 bases lying between them. Germline lookup yields CDR1 SNHLY and CDR2 FYNNEI. The full variable domain, completed using reference TRBV2 and TRBJ1-2, is EPEVTQTPSHQVTQMGQEVILRCVPISNHLYFYWYRQILGQKVEFLVSFYNNEISEKSEIFDDQFSVERPDGSNFTLKIRSTKLEDSAMYFCASGLRSNYGYTFGSGTRLTVV.

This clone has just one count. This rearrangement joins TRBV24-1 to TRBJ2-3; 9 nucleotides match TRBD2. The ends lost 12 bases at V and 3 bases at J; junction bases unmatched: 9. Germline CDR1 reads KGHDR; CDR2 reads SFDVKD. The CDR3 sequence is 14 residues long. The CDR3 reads CAAGGGRATDTQYF. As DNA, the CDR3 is TGTGCCGCGGGGGGGGGCAGGGCTACAGATACGCAGTATTTT.

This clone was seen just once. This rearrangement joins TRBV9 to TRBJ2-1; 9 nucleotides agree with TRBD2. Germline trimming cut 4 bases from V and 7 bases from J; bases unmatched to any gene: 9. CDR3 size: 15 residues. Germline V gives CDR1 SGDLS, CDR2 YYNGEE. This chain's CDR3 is CASSQDGGRANEQFF. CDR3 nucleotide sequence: TGTGCCAGCAGCCAGGACGGCGGGAGGGCGAATGAGCAGTTCTTC.

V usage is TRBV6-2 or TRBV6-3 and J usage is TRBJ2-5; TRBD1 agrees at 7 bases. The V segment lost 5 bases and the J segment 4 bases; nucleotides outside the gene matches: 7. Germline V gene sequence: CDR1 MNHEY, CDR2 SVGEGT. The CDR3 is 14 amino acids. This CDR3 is CASSVGQPRETQYF. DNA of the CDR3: TGTGCCAGCAGTGTGGGACAGCCACGAGAGACCCAGTACTTC.

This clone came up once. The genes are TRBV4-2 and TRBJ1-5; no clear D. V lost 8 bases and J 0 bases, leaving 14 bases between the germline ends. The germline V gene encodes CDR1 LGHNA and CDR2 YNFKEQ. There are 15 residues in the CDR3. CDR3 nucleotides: TGTGCCAGCTCCGGCGCCGACTATAGCAATCAGCCCCAGCATTTT. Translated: CASSGADYSNQPQHF.